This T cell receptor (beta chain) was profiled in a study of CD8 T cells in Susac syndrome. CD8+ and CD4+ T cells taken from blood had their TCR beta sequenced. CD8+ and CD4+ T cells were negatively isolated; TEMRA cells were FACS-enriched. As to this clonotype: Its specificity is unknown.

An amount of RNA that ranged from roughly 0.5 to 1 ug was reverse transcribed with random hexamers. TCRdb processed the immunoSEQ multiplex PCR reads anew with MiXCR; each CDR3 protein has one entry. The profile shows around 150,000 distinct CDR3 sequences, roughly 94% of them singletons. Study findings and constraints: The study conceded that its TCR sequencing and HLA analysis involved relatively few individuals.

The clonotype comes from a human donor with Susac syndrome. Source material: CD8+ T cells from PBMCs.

CDR3 in DNA: TGTGCCAGCAGCGTAGTTCCGGAAGAGACCCAGTACTTC. Translation gives CASSVVPEETQYF. The chain links TRBV9 to TRBJ2-5; D gene unclear. Germline values: CDR1 SGDLS, CDR2 YYNGEE. V lost 0 bases, J lost 3 bases, and 6 bases lay in between. The CDR3 length is 13 residues.